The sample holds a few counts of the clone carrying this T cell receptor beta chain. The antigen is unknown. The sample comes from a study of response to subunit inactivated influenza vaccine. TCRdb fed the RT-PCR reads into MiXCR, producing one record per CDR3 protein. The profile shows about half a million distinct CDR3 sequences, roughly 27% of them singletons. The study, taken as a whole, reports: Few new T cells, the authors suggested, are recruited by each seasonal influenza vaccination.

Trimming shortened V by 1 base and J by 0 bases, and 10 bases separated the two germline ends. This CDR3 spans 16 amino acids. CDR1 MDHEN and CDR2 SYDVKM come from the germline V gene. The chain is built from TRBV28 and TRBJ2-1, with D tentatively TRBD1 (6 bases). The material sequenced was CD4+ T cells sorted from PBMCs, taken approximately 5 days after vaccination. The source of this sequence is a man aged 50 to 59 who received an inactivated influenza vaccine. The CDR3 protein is CASSLFGTSSYNEQFF. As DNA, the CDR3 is TGTGCCAGCAGTTTATTTGGGACAAGCTCCTACAATGAGCAGTTCTTC. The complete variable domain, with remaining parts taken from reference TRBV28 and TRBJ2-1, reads DVKVTQSSRYLVKRTGEKVFLECVQDMDHENMFWYRQDPGLGLRLIYFSYDVKMKEKGDIPEGYSVSREKKERFSLILESASTNQTSMYLCASSLFGTSSYNEQFFGPGTRLTVL.